This TCR beta chain was recorded in a study of tumor-infiltrating lymphocytes in oesophageal squamous cell carcinoma. This clonotype appeared many times. TCRdb fed the PCR reads into MiXCR, producing one record per CDR3 protein. Among roughly 21,000 distinct CDR3 sequences listed, around two fifths were seen once. The V gene lost 5 bases and the J gene lost 2 bases, with 9 bases spanning the gap. The germline V gene has CDR1 MNHNS and CDR2 SASEGT. The CDR3 has 13 residues. The sample taken for sequencing was esophageal tumor tissue. The origin of this receptor is a male donor with esophageal squamous cell carcinoma. The chain combines TRBV6-1 with TRBJ1-2; D gene unclear. The CDR3 loop is CASSYFGNYGYTF. DNA for the CDR3: TGTGCCAGCAGTTATTTCGGGAACTATGGCTACACCTTC.